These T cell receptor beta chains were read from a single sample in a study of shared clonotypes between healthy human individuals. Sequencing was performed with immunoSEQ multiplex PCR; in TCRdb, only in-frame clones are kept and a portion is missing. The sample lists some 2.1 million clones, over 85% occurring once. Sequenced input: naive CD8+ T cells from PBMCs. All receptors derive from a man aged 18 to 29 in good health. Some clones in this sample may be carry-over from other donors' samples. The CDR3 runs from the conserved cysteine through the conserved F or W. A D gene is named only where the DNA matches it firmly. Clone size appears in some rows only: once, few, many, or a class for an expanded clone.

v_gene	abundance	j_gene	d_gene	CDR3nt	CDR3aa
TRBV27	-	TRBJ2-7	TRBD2	TGTGCCAGCTCCCCCGGGGCGGGAGGGCTAAGGGAGCAGTACTTC	CASSPGAGGLREQYF
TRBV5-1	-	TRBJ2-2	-	TGCGCCAGCAGCTTGGTCAGGGATGTCACCGGGGAGCTGTTTTTT	CASSLVRDVTGELFF
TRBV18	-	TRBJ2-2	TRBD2	TGTGCCAGCTCACCATATCCAGCGGGAGGGCCCGGGGACACCGGGGAGCTGTTTTTT	CASSPYPAGGPGDTGELFF
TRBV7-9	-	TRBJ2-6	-	TGTGCCAGCAGCTTAACCCAAATCTCTGGGGCCAACGTCCTGACTTTC	CASSLTQISGANVLTF
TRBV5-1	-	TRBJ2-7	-	TGCGCCAGCAGCGGCCAGGGGTCCCGGGACGAGCAGTACTTC	CASSGQGSRDEQYF
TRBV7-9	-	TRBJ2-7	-	TGTGCCAGCAGCCCGCAGGAGGTCTCCTACGAGCAGTACTTC	CASSPQEVSYEQYF
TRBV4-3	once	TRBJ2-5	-	TGCGCCAGCAGCCAATTTGGGGAGACCCAGTACTTC	CASSQFGETQYF
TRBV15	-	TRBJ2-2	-	TGTGCCACCAGCAGTGTCGCGAACACCGGGGAGCTGTTTTTT	CATSSVANTGELFF
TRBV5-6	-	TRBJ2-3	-	TGTGCCAGCACGGGCGGGGCTTTCACAGATACGCAGTATTTT	CASTGGAFTDTQYF
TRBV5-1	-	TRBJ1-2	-	TGCGCCAGCAGCTTGGCGCCAGGGGTGGAGTACACCTTC	CASSLAPGVEYTF
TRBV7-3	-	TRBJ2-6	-	TGTGCCAGCAGCCCCACTGGAGGGAGTAGGACTGGGGCCAACGTCCTGACTTTC	CASSPTGGSRTGANVLTF
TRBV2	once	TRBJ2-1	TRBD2	TGTGCCAGCAGTGAACGAAAGCGGGAGAGGTACAATGAGCAGTTCTTC	CASSERKRERYNEQFF
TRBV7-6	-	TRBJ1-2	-	TGTGCCAGCAGCTTAGGTGTGTCAGGCTATGGCTACACCTTC	CASSLGVSGYGYTF
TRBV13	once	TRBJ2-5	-	TGTGCCAGCAGCTTAAGTCGACAGGGACTCTCACAAGAGACCCAGTACTTC	CASSLSRQGLSQETQYF
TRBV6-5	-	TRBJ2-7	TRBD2	TGTGCCAGCAGTTACGGGGGAGCGGGAGGCTCCTACGAGCAGTACTTC	CASSYGGAGGSYEQYF
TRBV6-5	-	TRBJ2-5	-	TGTGCCAGCAGTTACGGACGTGGGGAGACCCAGTACTTC	CASSYGRGETQYF
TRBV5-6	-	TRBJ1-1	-	TGTGCCAGCAGCTGGGGGGGACGGCTGAACACTGAAGCTTTCTTT	CASSWGGRLNTEAFF
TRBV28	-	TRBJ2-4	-	TGTGCCAGCAGTGCCCGACTAACCATAGCCAAAAACATTCAGTACTTC	CASSARLTIAKNIQYF
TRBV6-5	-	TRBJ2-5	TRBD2	TGTGCCAGCAGTTACGGGGGGGGCCAAGAGACCCAGTACTTC	CASSYGGGQETQYF
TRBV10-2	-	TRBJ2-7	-	TGCGCCAGCAGTGAAGTACGCCCGAGCGAGCAGTACTTC	CASSEVRPSEQYF
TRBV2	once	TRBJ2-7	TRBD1	TGTGCCAGCAAGGACAGGGGACCCTACGAGCAGTACTTC	CASKDRGPYEQYF
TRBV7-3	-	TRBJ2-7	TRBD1	TGTGCCAGCAGCTTCGGAACCGGGACAGAGGAGTCCGAGCAGTACTTC	CASSFGTGTEESEQYF
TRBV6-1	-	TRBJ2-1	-	TGTGCCAGCAGTGATCGTCTGGGGGTGATTAACAATGAGCAGTTCTTC	CASSDRLGVINNEQFF
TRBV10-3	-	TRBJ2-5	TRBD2	TGTGCCATCAGCTCGTCCCCGGGACTAGCGGGAGTGGAGACCCAGTACTTC	CAISSSPGLAGVETQYF
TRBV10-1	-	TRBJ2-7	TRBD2	TGCGCCAGCACTAGCGGGACTAGCGGGAGGTCGTGCGAGCAGTACTTC	CASTSGTSGRSCEQYF
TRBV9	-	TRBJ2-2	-	TGTGCCAGCAGCGTACGTAGGGATTCCACCGGGGAGCTGTTTTTT	CASSVRRDSTGELFF
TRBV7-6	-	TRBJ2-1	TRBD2	TGTGCCAGCAGCTTAAAAGGGGGACTAGCGGGAGCAATAGAGCAGTTCTTC	CASSLKGGLAGAIEQFF
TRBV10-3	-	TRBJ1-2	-	TGTGCCATCAGTGTTGGGGGTATCTATGGCTACACCTTC	CAISVGGIYGYTF
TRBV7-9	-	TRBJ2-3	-	TGTGCCAGCAGCTTAGTCCCAGAGAAGGATCTCCCCCCATTT	CASSLVPEKDLPPF
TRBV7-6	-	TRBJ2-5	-	TGTGCCAGCAGCACTGGAGAGACCCAGTACTTC	CASSTGETQYF
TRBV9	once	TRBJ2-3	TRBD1	TGTGCCAGCACCAGACAGGGCATCACAGATACGCAGTATTTT	CASTRQGITDTQYF
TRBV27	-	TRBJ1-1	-	TGTGCCAGCAGTTCCAGGGTAGGGGACACTGAAGCTTTCTTT	CASSSRVGDTEAFF
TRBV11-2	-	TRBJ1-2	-	TGTGCCAGCAGCCCCTTGGAGGGGGGCCCCTATGGCTACACCTTC	CASSPLEGGPYGYTF
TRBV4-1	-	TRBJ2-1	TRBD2	TGCGCCAGCAGCCAAGATTGGGGCGTGGGACAGCGGGAGGGGTACAATGAGCAGTTCTTC	CASSQDWGVGQREGYNEQFF
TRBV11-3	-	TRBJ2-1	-	TGTGCCAGCAGCTTAATGCGGGCCGGCTACAATGAGCAGTTCTTC	CASSLMRAGYNEQFF
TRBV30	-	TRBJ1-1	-	TGTGCCTGGAGCGACCAGGGGAACACTGAAGCTTTCTTT	CAWSDQGNTEAFF
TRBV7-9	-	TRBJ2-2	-	TGTGCCAGCAGTCGACAGGGGACTATTAACACGAACACCGGGGAGCTGTTTTTT	CASSRQGTINTNTGELFF
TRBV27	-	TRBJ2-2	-	TGTGCCAGCAGTTCCGCGACGAACACCGGGGAGCTGTTTTTT	CASSSATNTGELFF
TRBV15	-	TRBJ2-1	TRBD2	TGTGCCACCAGCAGAGTGGGCGGGAGGGGGAAACCCTACAATGAGCAGTTCTTC	CATSRVGGRGKPYNEQFF
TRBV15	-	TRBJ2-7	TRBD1	TGTGCCACCAGCACCCCGGGACAGGGTCAGTACGAGCAGTACTTC	CATSTPGQGQYEQYF
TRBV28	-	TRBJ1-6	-	TGTGCCAGCAGTTTAGGGTGGTCAGGGTATAATTCACCCCTCCACTTT	CASSLGWSGYNSPLHF
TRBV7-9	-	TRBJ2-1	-	TGTGCCAGCAGCCCGCGGGAAAGCTACAATGAGCAGTTCTTC	CASSPRESYNEQFF
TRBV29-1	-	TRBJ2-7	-	TGCAGCGTTCGGGGGCGCGCCTACGAGCAGTACTTC	CSVRGRAYEQYF
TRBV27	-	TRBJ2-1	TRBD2	TGTGCCAGCAGTTCCATCCCGGGACTAGCGGGAGGTCATGAGCAGTTCTTC	CASSSIPGLAGGHEQFF
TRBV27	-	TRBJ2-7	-	TGTGCCAGCAGTCCACCGGACAGCCTAGGGTTCAGCGAGCAGTACTTC	CASSPPDSLGFSEQYF
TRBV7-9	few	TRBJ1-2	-	TGTGCCAGCGGCAGGTCGGACTATGGCTACACCTTC	CASGRSDYGYTF
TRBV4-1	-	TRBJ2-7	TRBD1	TGCGCCAGCAGCCAAGATTTGGCCAGGGGGTCCTACGAGCAGTACTTC	CASSQDLARGSYEQYF
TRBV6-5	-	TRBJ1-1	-	TGTGCCAGCAGTTACGCCAAAGTTAGGACTGAAGCTTTCTTT	CASSYAKVRTEAFF
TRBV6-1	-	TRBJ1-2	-	TGTGCCAGCAGTGAGTCTGGGAACTATGGCTACACCTTC	CASSESGNYGYTF
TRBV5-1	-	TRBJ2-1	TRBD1	TGCGCCAGCAGCTTGCCTCGACAGGGGGCGGTCTACAATGAGCAGTTCTTC	CASSLPRQGAVYNEQFF
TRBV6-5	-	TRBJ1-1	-	TGTGCCAGCAGTCCGCGGGTGCACACTGAAGCTTTCTTT	CASSPRVHTEAFF
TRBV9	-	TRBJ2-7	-	TGTGCCAGCAGCGTAGAGGGGGACTACGAGCAGTACTTC	CASSVEGDYEQYF